What follows are 6 T cell receptor beta chains derived from one specimen sequenced in a study of blood T cell repertoires in COVID-19. The method was immunoSEQ multiplex PCR; TCRdb's version includes in-frame clones alone and lacks a portion of them. The sample has fewer than 200,000 clones, over 65% seen once. The material sequenced was PBMCs or T cells enriched from blood (not recorded which). Source of these receptors: a woman aged 50 to 60 who had recovered from COVID-19.

This chain uses TRBV5-1 with TRBJ1-1; D unresolved. V lost 3 bases and J 7 bases, leaving 7 bases between the germline ends. The CDR3 covers 11 residues. Germline-derived CDR1 and CDR2 are SGHRS and YFSETQ. CDR3 region: CASSSSGEAFF. DNA of the CDR3: TGCGCCAGCAGCTCAAGCGGTGAAGCTTTCTTT.

This clone was counted a single time. The rearrangement joins TRBV29-1 to TRBJ2-1, with D hard to call. The CDR3 sequence is 10 residues long. Germline values: CDR1 SQVTM, CDR2 ANQGSEA. V was pared by 5 bases and J by 13 bases, with 12 bases between. CDR3 sequence reads: CSVQGSGQFF. CDR3 in DNA: TGCAGCGTTCAAGGGTCGGGTCAGTTCTTC.

The chain combines TRBV28 with TRBJ2-1; TRBD2 is a possible D gene (6 bases). V lost 6 bases, J lost 8 bases, and 11 bases lay in between. The CDR3 contains 12 residues. Germline-derived CDR1 and CDR2 are MDHEN and SYDVKM. The DNA for the CDR3 is TGTGCCAGCAGCCTACCGGGGGATGAGCAGTTCTTC. Its protein is CASSLPGDEQFF.

This chain connects TRBV7-6 to TRBJ1-3, with no clear D. The CDR3 is 13 amino acids. Between the trimmed V and J ends, which lost 6 bases and 4 bases, there was a span of 10 bases. CDR1 and CDR2 (germline): SGHVS, FNYEAQ. The CDR3 loop is CASSTENGNTIYF. CDR3 DNA: TGTGCCAGCAGTACCGAGAACGGAAACACCATATATTTT.

This clone was counted only a few times. The CDR3 is CASSPQGGTEAFF. The CDR3 region has the DNA TGTGCCAGCAGCCCCCAGGGTGGCACTGAAGCTTTCTTT. The V call is TRBV7-9, the J call TRBJ1-1; weak D call: TRBD1 (5 bases). Trimming removed 5 bases at V and 4 bases at J, with 11 bases between. CDR3 length: 13 amino acids. The germline V gene encodes CDR1 SEHNR and CDR2 FQNEAQ (reference sequence).

The chain uses TRBV5-5 and TRBJ1-2; D is undetermined. The germline V and J ends were trimmed by 4 bases and 7 bases, with 14 bases remaining between them. This CDR3 contains 13 residues. Germline assignment: CDR1 SGHKS and CDR2 YYEKEE (reference sequence). The CDR3 nucleotides are TGTGCCAGCAGCCACCAGGAGGGCCTTGGCTACACCTTC. This gives the protein CASSHQEGLGYTF.